This T cell receptor beta chain was observed in a study of cytomegalovirus exposure and HLA in healthy donors (dated by TCRdb to the late 2010s). A note on the overall study: According to an earlier analysis of 587 of the donors, about 179 million T cells yielded 90 million to 130 million unique TCR beta sequences and approximately 300 Gb of sequence data. An early release that covered several hundred HLA-typed donors contained approximately 300 gigabases of sequencing data and roughly 84 million unique TCR sequences. Of the roughly 400 genotyped donors, about 84% fell in the genetic ancestry cluster associated with self-reported Caucasian donors. The aim of the study was to test whether cataloging public T cell receptors could identify signatures of past pathogen exposure. The study profiled the T cell repertoires of hundreds of subjects by immunosequencing and related them to cytomegalovirus serostatus. Along with the roughly 670-subject first cohort, a separate validation cohort of about 110 different subjects was used. High-throughput TCR immunosequencing, statistical association of individual TCRs with disease status, and machine learning were combined to predict cytomegalovirus infection status. To study patterns of TCR occurrence, a later analysis re-analyzed previously published TCR beta repertoires from 550 to 800 donors and added high-resolution HLA genotyping. The later analysis used no new phenotypic data to find candidate immune exposures, relying instead on TCR beta sequences and their occurrence across donors. To decide whether each TCR beta V gene segment behaved as functional or pseudogenic, an earlier analysis of fewer than 750 of the donors relied on high-throughput TCR beta sequencing. Donor age, sex, ethnicity and CMV serostatus were compiled alongside the repertoire data. A later genetic analysis used genome-wide SNP genotypes for 398 of the 666 donors, treating that subset as a discovery cohort. Every repertoire in the discovery cohort had been generated on one and the same sequencing platform. Class I and class II HLA loci were covered by the typing at four-digit resolution. The number of typed donors differed by locus: about 620-640 for A, B, C, DRB1 and DQB1; 500 to 550 for DQA1; around 580 for DPA1; and 400 to 480 for DPB1. Several DR-DQ haplotypes were handled as single units for association and clustering, since linkage in the cohort was strong. Across around 400 genotyped donors of the cohort, an average of roughly 250,000 unique TCR beta nucleotide sequences per donor were sequenced, and roughly 18% of those sequences were non-productive. Overall study results and their limits: Sequencing depth was assumed to be roughly uniform across donors in the presence/absence analyses, though that assumption may not hold. This cohort had only TCR beta chains sequenced, and the lack of alpha or paired-chain data limited which features could be detected. A later analysis associated 16,951 TCR beta sequences with specific HLA alleles at a false discovery rate of 0.05. Assigning TCR associations to individual alleles was difficult when HLA alleles, especially DR and DQ, strongly co-occurred. Over 15 rarely observed V segments, including chromosome 9 orphons, were excluded from the earlier analysis of almost 600 of the donors because counts were too low. Three of the identified cytomegalovirus-associated TCR beta chains were confirmed in vitro to be specific for cytomegalovirus antigens. A later analysis found that HLA-associated TCR beta chains were more clonally expanded and had lower generation probabilities than equally common non-associated chains. According to the authors, the approach could potentially be generalized to other disease states and immunological phenotypes. A later genetic analysis associated a missense DCLRE1C variant with V-gene and J-gene trimming of TCR beta chains, and an independent cohort replicated the association. A further reported finding was that TCR beta sequences accurately predicted the HLA-A and HLA-B alleles for most subjects in the first cohort. Linkage disequilibrium might explain the correlated functional status among segregating V segments, but an unknown experimental factor could not be ruled out. In an earlier analysis of more than 500 of the donors, most TCR beta V segments appeared in productive rearrangements about 87% or about 30% of the time, broadly matching IMGT annotations. In the study, about 150 TCR beta chains were listed as associated with cytomegalovirus. In a later analysis, most CMV-associated TCR beta chains were found to appear HLA-restricted, with HLA associations seemingly driven largely by CMV exposure. Cytomegalovirus status was reported to be diagnosed by the classifier with high specificity and sensitivity in both the original and validation cohorts. The sequencing pipeline was judged likely to have produced a cluster of highly shared sequence variants as a technical artifact. Compared with the roughly 710-donor mean, donors in an Asian-associated ancestry cluster had fewer N-insertions in productive TCRs, according to a later genetic analysis. Because the 87-base-pair reads could not distinguish some IMGT-functional V segments, including TRBV6-2 and TRBV6-3, those segments were excluded. Because HLA typing was missing for some donors at each locus, association tests included only the typed subset. In a later analysis, several top co-occurrence clusters were reported to appear linked to parvovirus B19, influenza, CMV and Epstein-Barr virus. Most TCR sequences were observed very rarely across donors, whereas some public TCRs were present in many individuals. A later analysis found that TCR association rates varied across HLA loci, with DRB1 alleles showing the most associated TCRs and HLA-C alleles the fewest. CMV serostatus was the only immune exposure information available for the cohort.

The receptor library was made with the immunoSEQ multiplex PCR assay. A mixture of 60 forward primers for TCR Vbeta segments and 13 reverse primers for TCR Jbeta segments was used in the multiplex PCR. The CDR3 region of rearranged TCR beta genes was amplified from genomic DNA by a multiplex PCR assay. On the Illumina HiSeq System, the amplified TCR beta libraries were sequenced as 87-base-pair reads. The authors' analysis ran thus. A later analysis tallied around 87 million unique TCR beta chains across the 660 or so repertoires, and about 12 million of those chains were shared by two or more donors. Raw reads were error-corrected and collapsed into unique sequences by a nearest-neighbor algorithm in which closely related sequences were merged to remove PCR and sequencing errors. Alignment of CDR3 sequences to IMGT reference sequences was used to assign V, D and J gene segments. For a sequence to be retained, a match of at least six nucleotides to both a V gene segment and a J gene segment was required. Rearrangements were classified as productive when the CDR3 lacked stop codons and remained in frame with V and J, and all other rearrangements were classified as non-productive. CDR3 was defined by IMGT convention, running from the second conserved V-encoded cysteine to the conserved J-encoded phenylalanine. Sequences without an unambiguous match to a single V gene segment were excluded from the earlier analysis of approximately 600 of the donors. In an earlier analysis of 450 to 750 of the donors, a V segment was called functional when productive rearrangements were above 56.7%, and segregating when the standard deviation between donors exceeded 5%. To diagnose cytomegalovirus status from the catalog of TCR beta chain sequences, a statistical classification framework was built. V and J gene assignment, in a later analysis, came from comparing TCR nucleotide sequences with IMGT/GENE-DB human TR gene sequences. The TCRdist pipeline was used in a later analysis to assign CDR3 sequences and most-parsimonious VDJ recombination scenarios. In a later analysis, each TCR beta chain was defined by its CDR3 amino acid sequence together with its V-gene family, and reads lacking a unique V-gene family were excluded. To address suspected cross-contamination and a sequencing artifact, a later analysis removed 592 highly shared, low-generation-probability nucleotide sequences. In a later analysis, a clonal expansion index was calculated for each public chain from normalized within-repertoire ranks of inferred template counts. In a later analysis, generation probabilities were computed using a VDJ recombination model fitted to out-of-frame rearrangements, and the results were checked against IGoR. A later analysis scored TCR-TCR, TCR-HLA and TCR-CMV co-occurrence with hypergeometric tests, applying a repertoire-size bias correction to TCR pairs. False discovery rates were estimated in a later analysis by permuting HLA or CMV assignments 20 times. In a later analysis, co-occurring TCRs were grouped using DBSCAN, and TCRdist sequence similarity was added for clustering within HLA-allele-positive subsets. Co-occurrence clustering excluded repertoires with fewer than 30,000 or more than 120,000 public chains, plus five with anomalous nucleotide sharing. Entries here come from immuneACCESS through TCRdb and include only in-frame sequences with V and J called. Some clones fail to appear in such tables; in the studies checked, an unresolved V gene covers under half of the shortfall, and the cause of the remainder is unknown. The DNA gave D and trimming, while V, J and clone size come from that table. Here the sample has some 130,000 clones; 79% occur a single time. Roughly 2% of the sample rests with the top ten.

The cohort consisted of 650 to 850 healthy bone marrow donors. At the time of sampling, every cohort member was nominally healthy, though immune exposures that went unrecorded were likely present. The donor was CMV seronegative and belonged to the group of approximately 320 seronegative cohort members. Each donor provided a peripheral blood sample, and peripheral blood mononuclear cells were used for TCR beta sequencing. The Qiagen DNeasy Blood Extraction Kit was used to extract genomic DNA from the blood cell samples. Including cysteine and phenylalanine, the CDR3 has 13 amino acids. Of all the DNA, just the CDR3 is kept, 39 bases in frame from base 1. CDR1 and CDR2 were assigned from the germline V gene as MNHEY and SVGAGI. V is shortened by 5 bases, J by 7 bases, and the region joining them spans 11 bases. Of note for this clone: The antigen it binds to is not known. No much larger clonotype is one base removed from it; base qualities were not supplied.

The chain is made from TRBV6-5 and TRBJ2-2, with the D segment identity uncertain. The sequencing input was PBMCs. This TCR came from a man between 18 and 35 years old in good health and CMV-seronegative. In nucleotides, the sequence is TGTGCCAGCAGTGAAGTAGAGATCGGGGAGCTGTTTTTT. Translation gives CASSEVEIGELFF.